This TCR beta chain was profiled in a study of regulatory T cells in long-lasting Graves disease. Overall study context: Persistent cases took antithyroid drugs over 5 years and stayed TSH receptor antibody positive.

This CDR3 has 14 residues. Losses at the gene ends were 6 bases for V and 6 bases for J; bases not matched to a gene: 10. Germline loops: CDR1 MNHEY, CDR2 SVGEGT. Documented time point: persistent/refractory GD, antithyroid drugs over 5 years with positive TRAb. From PBMCs, RNA was extracted and then used to make the TCR library. Study-level results: A greater number of public clonotypes (about 2,900) was shared by persistent patients than by new patients (roughly 880). Favored usage of TRBV28, TRBJ1-2 and TRBJ2-5 was recorded in persistent disease.

Remarks on this clonotype: What it binds is unknown.

Arm-PCR of CDR3 regions with iRepertoire HTBI primers generated TCR beta libraries. From the multiplex PCR reads, TCRdb called clonotypes with MiXCR, one entry per CDR3 protein. The sample contains about 660,000 distinct CDR3 sequences, about 30% of which appear only once. Sequenced material: peripheral blood mononuclear cells (PBMCs), taken when the disease was refractory, from a patient treated with antithyroid drugs. The rearrangement uses TRBV6-2 or TRBV6-3 and TRBJ2-7; 8 positions match TRBD2. This receptor was obtained from a female donor with Graves disease. The DNA of the CDR3 is TGTGCCAGCAGGACCGGGACTAGAGTCGGCGAGCAGTACTTC. It is translated as CASRTGTRVGEQYF.